This T cell receptor beta chain was documented in a study of CD8 T cells in ankylosing spondylitis. This clonotype was recorded a few times. Germline CDR1 is DFQATT and CDR2 is SNEGSKA (reference sequence). This CDR3 has 14 amino acids. V lost 1 base and J 5 bases, leaving 13 bases between the germline ends. Quantitative 5'-RACE with molecular barcodes produced the TCR beta libraries. MiXCR, run by TCRdb on the 5' RACE reads, gives a single entry per CDR3 protein. Among some 120,000 distinct CDR3 sequences listed, 7% were seen once. The rearrangement uses TRBV20-1 and TRBJ2-3, with TRBD2 as a possible D gene (6 bases). The sequence derives from a male donor with ankylosing spondylitis or in good health (not recorded which). The sequenced sample was blood, either unsorted or a sorted T cell fraction (not recorded which). CDR3 bases: TGCAGTGCTAGAGGGGAAGCAGCGGGAGATACGCAGTATTTT. This gives the protein CSARGEAAGDTQYF.